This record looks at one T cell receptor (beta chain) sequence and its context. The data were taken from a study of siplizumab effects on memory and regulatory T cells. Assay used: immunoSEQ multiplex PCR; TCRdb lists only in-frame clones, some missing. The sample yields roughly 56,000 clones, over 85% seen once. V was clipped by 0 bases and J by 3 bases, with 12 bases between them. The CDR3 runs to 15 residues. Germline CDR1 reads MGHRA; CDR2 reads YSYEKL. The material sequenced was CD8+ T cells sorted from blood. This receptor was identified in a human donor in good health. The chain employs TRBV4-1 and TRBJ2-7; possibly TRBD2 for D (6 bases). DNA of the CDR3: TGCGCCAGCAGCCAAGACCGGGAGAAAATCTACGAGCAGTACTTC. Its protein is CASSQDREKIYEQYF.